The next 15 T cell receptor beta chains were all read from a single sample in a study of blood T cell repertoires in COVID-19. TCRdb's table, derived via immunoSEQ multiplex PCR, lists solely in-frame clones and lacks some. Among roughly 120,000 clones, less than 85% were seen once, and the ten largest hold approximately 0.79%. The sequenced sample consisted of peripheral blood. All receptors derive from a human donor with acute or convalescent COVID-19. The donor label of this sample is uncertain.

The rearrangement uses TRBV24-1 and TRBJ1-1; D call uncertain. V lost 6 bases to trimming and J lost 5 bases, with 12 bases between them. Germline V lookup: CDR1 KGHDR, CDR2 SFDVKD. CDR3 size: 13 residues. The CDR3 reads CATSHPPGTEAFF. The DNA for the CDR3 is TGTGCCACCAGTCATCCCCCGGGTACTGAAGCTTTCTTT.

V gene TRBV9 combines with J gene TRBJ2-3, with D possibly TRBD1 on 6 matching bases. Trimming removed 4 bases at V and 5 bases at J, with 8 bases between. The germline CDR1 and CDR2 sequences are SGDLS and YYNGEE. CDR3 length: 12 amino acids. The CDR3 protein is CASSPRGDTQYF. Here the CDR3 DNA reads TGTGCCAGCAGCCCCAGGGGAGATACGCAGTATTTT. Combining the CDR3 with reference TRBV9 and TRBJ2-3 gives the whole variable domain DSGVTQTPKHLITATGQRVTLRCSPRSGDLSVYWYQQSLDQGLQFLIQYYNGEERAKGNILERFSAQQFPDLHSELNLSSLELGDSALYFCASSPRGDTQYFGPGTRLTVL.

V gene TRBV15 combines with J gene TRBJ1-5; possibly TRBD1 for D (5 bases). The CDR3 contains 17 residues. Trimming cost V 0 bases and J 2 bases, with 14 bases left between them. Looked up from germline, CDR1 is LNHNV and CDR2 is YYDKDF (reference sequence). As DNA, the CDR3 is TGTGCCACCAGCAGAGATCGGGGGAAAGAAGGCAATCAGCCCCAGCATTTT. Translating gives CATSRDRGKEGNQPQHF.

V is TRBV28 and J is TRBJ2-1, with 13 bases aligning to TRBD2. Germline V CDR1 and CDR2: MDHEN, SYDVKM. There are 15 residues in the CDR3. The ends lost 7 bases at V and 6 bases at J; junction bases unmatched: 6. The CDR3 sequence: CASTEGLAGFNEQFF. CDR3 nucleotide sequence: TGTGCCAGCACCGAGGGACTAGCGGGGTTCAATGAGCAGTTCTTC.

This clone was seen a handful of times. The chain has TRBV29-1 and TRBJ2-1; TRBD1 aligns across 7 bases. The CDR3 has 14 residues. The V and J ends lost 5 bases and 3 bases, in that order; junction bases with no gene match: 7. CDR1 is SQVTM, CDR2 ANQGSEA, per germline. The chain's CDR3 is CSVFPGGGYNEQFF. In DNA form, the CDR3 reads TGCAGCGTTTTCCCAGGGGGTGGCTACAATGAGCAGTTCTTC.

This clone was recorded at least ten times. This chain joins TRBV3-1 (or the pseudogene TRBV3-2) and TRBJ1-2, with D possibly TRBD1 on 5 matching bases. This CDR3 is built from 15 residues. V lost 1 base and J 2 bases, leaving 11 bases between the germline ends. CDR1 LGHDT and CDR2 YNNKEL come from the germline V gene (reference sequence). The CDR3 nucleotides read TGTGCCAGCAGCCAAGTCTGGGGGGGGAACTATGGCTACACCTTC. It yields the protein CASSQVWGGNYGYTF.

The CDR3 is CASSPDRSPGNTIYF. CDR3 in DNA: TGTGCCAGCAGTCCTGACAGAAGCCCTGGAAACACCATATATTTT. This sequence joins TRBV2 and TRBJ1-3; tentatively, D is TRBD1 (5 bases). CDR1 SNHLY and CDR2 FYNNEI come from the germline V gene. V lost 5 bases to trimming and J lost 2 bases, with 13 bases between them. The CDR3 is made up of 15 amino acids.

This sequence joins TRBV25-1 and TRBJ1-2; D is possibly TRBD1 (5 bases). The CDR3 covers 14 residues. Between the trimmed V and J ends, which lost 2 bases and 8 bases, there was a span of 15 bases. The germline V gene encodes CDR1 MGHDK and CDR2 SYGVNS. The CDR3: CASSETVREGGYTF. The CDR3 DNA follows: TGTGCCAGCAGTGAAACCGTCAGGGAGGGAGGCTACACCTTC.

This clone was counted between two and nine times. The chain has TRBV6-5 and TRBJ1-2; TRBD1 is a possible D gene (5 bases). Trimming left V 4 bases short and J 0 bases short, with 12 bases between. The CDR3 loop spans 15 amino acids. CDR1 MNHEY and CDR2 SVGAGI come from the germline V gene. In DNA, the CDR3 is TGTGCCAGCAGTTCACCCAGGGCAGCTAACTATGGCTACACCTTC. Its protein is CASSSPRAANYGYTF.

CDR3 sequence reads: CASSFTGGAVNEQFF. The CDR3, as DNA: TGTGCCAGCAGTTTCACCGGGGGGGCCGTGAATGAGCAGTTCTTC. This chain joins TRBV6-5 and TRBJ2-1; 8 bases agree with TRBD2. Losses at the gene ends were 4 bases for V and 7 bases for J; bases not matched to a gene: 9. Germline V lookup: CDR1 MNHEY, CDR2 SVGAGI. The CDR3 is 15 residues long.

This clone has more than one count but fewer than ten. V gene TRBV9 combines with J gene TRBJ2-2; TRBD1 matches 7 bases. CDR1 and CDR2 (germline): SGDLS, YYNGEE. The CDR3 is 17 residues long. The V and J ends lost 0 bases and 4 bases, in that order; junction bases with no gene match: 9. The DNA of the CDR3 is TGTGCCAGCAGCGTAGGCCTAACGGGACAGTTCACCGGGGAGCTGTTTTTT. It is translated as CASSVGLTGQFTGELFF.

The table lists this clone with a count of one. The rearrangement uses TRBV18 and TRBJ1-1; D may be TRBD1 (5 bases). This CDR3 contains 13 residues. Per the germline V gene, CDR1 is KGHSH and CDR2 is LQKENI. V was cut by 8 bases and J by 3 bases, with 13 bases left in between. DNA for the CDR3: TGTGCCAGCCCACAACAGGTTTACACTGAAGCTTTCTTT. It encodes CASPQQVYTEAFF.

There are a few counts of this clone. This chain joins TRBV2 and TRBJ2-5; D remains ambiguous. Germline values: CDR1 SNHLY, CDR2 FYNNEI. The CDR3 is made up of 14 amino acids. The germline V and J ends were trimmed by 0 bases and 0 bases, with 5 bases remaining between them. The CDR3 is CASSEARNQETQYF. The CDR3 DNA is TGTGCCAGCAGTGAAGCGAGGAACCAAGAGACCCAGTACTTC.

The V call is TRBV7-9, the J call TRBJ1-1; D unclear. Germline-derived CDR1 and CDR2 are SEHNR and FQNEAQ (reference sequence). V lost 5 bases and J 8 bases, leaving 12 bases between the germline ends. The CDR3 has 12 residues. In DNA form, the CDR3 reads TGTGCCAGCAGCGTGGGAGGGAGGGAAGCTTTCTTT. Encoded protein: CASSVGGREAFF. Supplemented by reference TRBV7-9 and TRBJ1-1, the full variable domain reads DTGVSQNPRHKITKRGQNVTFRCDPISEHNRLYWYRQTLGQGPEFLTYFQNEAQLEKSRLLSDRFSAERPKGSFSTLEIQRTEQGDSAMYLCASSVGGREAFFGQGTRLTVV.

The chain combines TRBV15 with TRBJ2-1; 9 nucleotides align to TRBD1. The CDR3 contains 16 residues. CDR1 and CDR2 from the germline V gene are LNHNV and YYDKDF (reference sequence). Trimming cost V 1 base and J 8 bases; bases outside gene matches: 9. CDR3 amino acids: CATSRAPGQGGDEQFF. For the CDR3, the DNA is TGTGCCACCAGCAGAGCCCCGGGACAGGGTGGAGATGAGCAGTTCTTC.